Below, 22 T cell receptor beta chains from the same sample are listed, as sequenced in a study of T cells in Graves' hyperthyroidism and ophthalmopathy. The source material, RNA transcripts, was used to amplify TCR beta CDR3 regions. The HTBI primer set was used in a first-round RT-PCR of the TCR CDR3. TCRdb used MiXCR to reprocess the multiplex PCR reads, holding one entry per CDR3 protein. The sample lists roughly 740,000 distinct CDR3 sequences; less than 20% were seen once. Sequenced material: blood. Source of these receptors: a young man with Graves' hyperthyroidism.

CDR3 nucleotides: TGTGCCAGCACCCTGGGACAGGGGGAGGAGACCCAGTACTTC. The encoded protein is CASTLGQGEETQYF. This chain links TRBV7-9 with TRBJ2-5; TRBD1 aligns across 11 bases. The trim removed 7 bases at V and 5 bases at J, leaving 6 bases unmatched. CDR3 size: 14 residues. Germline-derived CDR1 and CDR2 are SEHNR and FQNEAQ (reference sequence).

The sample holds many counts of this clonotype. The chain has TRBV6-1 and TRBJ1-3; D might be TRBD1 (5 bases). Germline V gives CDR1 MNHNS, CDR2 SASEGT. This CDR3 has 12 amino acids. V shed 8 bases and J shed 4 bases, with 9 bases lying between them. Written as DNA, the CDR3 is TGTGCCAGCGGTCCAGGGGGAAACACCATATATTTT. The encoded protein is CASGPGGNTIYF.

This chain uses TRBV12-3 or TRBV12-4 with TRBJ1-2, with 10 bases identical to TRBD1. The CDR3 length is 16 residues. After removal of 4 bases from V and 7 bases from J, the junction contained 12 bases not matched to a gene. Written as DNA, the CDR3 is TGTGCCAGCAGTTCTGCGGGGACAGGGGTTAGGGGTGGCTACACCTTC. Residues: CASSSAGTGVRGGYTF.

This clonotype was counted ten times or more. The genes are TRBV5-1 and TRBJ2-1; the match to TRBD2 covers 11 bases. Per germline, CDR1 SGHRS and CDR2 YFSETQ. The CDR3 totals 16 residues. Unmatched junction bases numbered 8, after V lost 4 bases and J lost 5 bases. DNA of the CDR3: TGCGCCAGCAGCAAAATAGCGGGAGGGCCAAACAATGAGCAGTTCTTC. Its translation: CASSKIAGGPNNEQFF.

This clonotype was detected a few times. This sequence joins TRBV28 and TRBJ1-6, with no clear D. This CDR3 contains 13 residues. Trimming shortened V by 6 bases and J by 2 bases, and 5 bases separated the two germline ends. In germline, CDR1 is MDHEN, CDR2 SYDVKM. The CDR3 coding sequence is TGTGCCAGCAGGGGAACCTATAATTCACCCCTCCACTTT. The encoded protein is CASRGTYNSPLHF.

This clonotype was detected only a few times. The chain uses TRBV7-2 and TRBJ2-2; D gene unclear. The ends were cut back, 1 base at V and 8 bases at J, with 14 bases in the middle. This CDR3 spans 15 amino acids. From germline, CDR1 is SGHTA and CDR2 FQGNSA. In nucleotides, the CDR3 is TGTGCCAGCAGCTTAGAAATTAGTCCAGGAGGGGAGCTGTTTTTT. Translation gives CASSLEISPGGELFF.

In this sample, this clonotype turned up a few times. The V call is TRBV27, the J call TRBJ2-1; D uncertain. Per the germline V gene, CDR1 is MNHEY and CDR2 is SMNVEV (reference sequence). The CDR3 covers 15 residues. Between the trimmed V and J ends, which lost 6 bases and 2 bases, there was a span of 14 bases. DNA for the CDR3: TGTGCCAGCAGACCGATTCCCGGGCCCTACAATGAGCAGTTCTTC. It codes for CASRPIPGPYNEQFF.

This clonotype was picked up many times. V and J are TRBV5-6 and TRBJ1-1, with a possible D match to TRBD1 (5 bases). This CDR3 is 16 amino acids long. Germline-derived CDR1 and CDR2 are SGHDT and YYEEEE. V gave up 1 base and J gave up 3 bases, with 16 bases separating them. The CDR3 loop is CASSLQQGGKYTEAFF. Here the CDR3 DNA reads TGTGCCAGCAGCTTGCAGCAGGGTGGCAAGTACACTGAAGCTTTCTTT.

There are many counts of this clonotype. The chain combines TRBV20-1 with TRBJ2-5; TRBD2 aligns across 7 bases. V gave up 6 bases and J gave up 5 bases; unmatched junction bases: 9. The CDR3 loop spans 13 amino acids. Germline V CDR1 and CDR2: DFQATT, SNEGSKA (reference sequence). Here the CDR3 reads CSAGLPGRETQYF. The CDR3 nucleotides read TGCAGTGCAGGTCTACCCGGGAGGGAGACCCAGTACTTC.

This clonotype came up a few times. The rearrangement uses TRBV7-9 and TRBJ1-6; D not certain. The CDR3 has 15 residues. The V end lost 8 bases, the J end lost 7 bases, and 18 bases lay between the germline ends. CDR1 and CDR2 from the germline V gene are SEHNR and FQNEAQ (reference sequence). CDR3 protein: CASAPPAGENSPLHF. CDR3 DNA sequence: TGTGCCAGCGCCCCGCCGGCAGGAGAGAATTCACCCCTCCACTTT.

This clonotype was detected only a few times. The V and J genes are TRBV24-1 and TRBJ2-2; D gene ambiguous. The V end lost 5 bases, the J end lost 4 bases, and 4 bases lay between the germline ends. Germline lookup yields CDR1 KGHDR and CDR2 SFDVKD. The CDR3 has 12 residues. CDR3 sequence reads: CATSVLTGELFF. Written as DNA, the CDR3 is TGTGCCACCAGTGTCCTCACCGGGGAGCTGTTTTTT.

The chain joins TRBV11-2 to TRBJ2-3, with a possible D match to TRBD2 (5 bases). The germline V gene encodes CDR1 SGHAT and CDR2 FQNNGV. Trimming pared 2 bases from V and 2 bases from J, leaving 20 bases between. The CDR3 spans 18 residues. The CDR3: CASSLSSRNWENTDTQYF. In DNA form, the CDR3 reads TGTGCCAGCAGCTTAAGTTCTAGGAACTGGGAGAACACAGATACGCAGTATTTT.

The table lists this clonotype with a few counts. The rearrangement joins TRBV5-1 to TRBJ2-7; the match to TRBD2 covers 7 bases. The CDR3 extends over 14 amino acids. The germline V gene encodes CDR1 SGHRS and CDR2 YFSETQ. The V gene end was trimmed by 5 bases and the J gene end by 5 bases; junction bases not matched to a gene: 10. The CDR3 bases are TGCGCCAGCAGTTCTGCGGGAGCGGCGAACGAGCAGTACTTC. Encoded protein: CASSSAGAANEQYF.

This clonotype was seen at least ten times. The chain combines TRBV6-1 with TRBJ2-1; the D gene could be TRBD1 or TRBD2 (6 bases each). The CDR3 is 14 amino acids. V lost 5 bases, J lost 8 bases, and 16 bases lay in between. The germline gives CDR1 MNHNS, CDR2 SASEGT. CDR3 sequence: CASSSDTGADEQFF. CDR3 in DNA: TGTGCCAGCAGTTCGGACACGGGGGCGGATGAGCAGTTCTTC.

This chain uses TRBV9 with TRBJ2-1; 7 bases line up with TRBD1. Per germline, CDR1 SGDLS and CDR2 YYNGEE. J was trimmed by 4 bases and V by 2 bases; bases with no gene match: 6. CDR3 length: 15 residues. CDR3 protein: CASSVRDRAYNEQFF. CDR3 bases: TGTGCCAGCAGCGTCCGGGACAGAGCATACAATGAGCAGTTCTTC. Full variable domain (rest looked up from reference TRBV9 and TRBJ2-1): DSGVTQTPKHLITATGQRVTLRCSPRSGDLSVYWYQQSLDQGLQFLIQYYNGEERAKGNILERFSAQQFPDLHSELNLSSLELGDSALYFCASSVRDRAYNEQFFGPGTRLTVL.

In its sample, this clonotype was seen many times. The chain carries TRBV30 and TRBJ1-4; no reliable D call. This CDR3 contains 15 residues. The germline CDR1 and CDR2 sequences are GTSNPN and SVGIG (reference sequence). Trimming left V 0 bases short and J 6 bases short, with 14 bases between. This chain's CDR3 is CAWSVQPQRDEKLFF. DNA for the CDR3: TGTGCCTGGAGTGTACAGCCACAGAGGGATGAAAAACTGTTTTTT.

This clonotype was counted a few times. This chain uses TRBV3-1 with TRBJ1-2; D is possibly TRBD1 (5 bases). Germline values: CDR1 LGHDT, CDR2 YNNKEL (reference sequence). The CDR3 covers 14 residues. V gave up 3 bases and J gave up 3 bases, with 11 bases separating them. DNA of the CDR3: TGTGCCAGCAGCCAGCGTGGGGCGGACTATGGCTACACCTTC. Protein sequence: CASSQRGADYGYTF.

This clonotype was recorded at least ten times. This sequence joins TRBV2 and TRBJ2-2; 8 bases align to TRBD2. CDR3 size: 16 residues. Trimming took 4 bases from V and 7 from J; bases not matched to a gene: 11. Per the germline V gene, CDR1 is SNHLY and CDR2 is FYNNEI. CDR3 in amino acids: CASSGIAGLTVGELFF. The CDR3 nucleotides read TGTGCCAGCAGTGGAATAGCGGGACTTACCGTCGGGGAGCTGTTTTTT.

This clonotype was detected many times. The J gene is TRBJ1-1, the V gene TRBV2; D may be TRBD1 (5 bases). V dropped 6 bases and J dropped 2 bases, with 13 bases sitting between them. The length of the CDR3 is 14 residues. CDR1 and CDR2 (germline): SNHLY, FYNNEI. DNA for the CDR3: TGTGCCAGCAGGCTTAGGGGTGCCAACACTGAAGCTTTCTTT. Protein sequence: CASRLRGANTEAFF.

The CDR3 loop reads CASSPSLAGANYNEQFF. CDR3 sequence (DNA): TGTGCCAGCTCACCCTCCTTAGCGGGAGCCAACTACAATGAGCAGTTCTTC. This sequence joins TRBV18 and TRBJ2-1, with TRBD2 matching over 9 bases. V dropped 3 bases and J dropped 3; count of bases not matched to a gene: 9. This CDR3 is 17 amino acids long. Germline V gives CDR1 KGHSH, CDR2 LQKENI.

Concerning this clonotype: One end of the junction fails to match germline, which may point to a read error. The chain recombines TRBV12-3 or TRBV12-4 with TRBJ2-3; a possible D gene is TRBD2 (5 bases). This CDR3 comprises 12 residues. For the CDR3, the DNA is TGTGCCGGCAGCCCAATAGCGGATACGCAGTATTTT. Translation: CAGSPIADTQYF.

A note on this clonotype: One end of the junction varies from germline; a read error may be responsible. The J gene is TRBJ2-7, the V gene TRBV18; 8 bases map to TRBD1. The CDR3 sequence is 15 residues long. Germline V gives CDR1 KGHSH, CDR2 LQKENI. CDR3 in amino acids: CASSPRTGGAYVQYF. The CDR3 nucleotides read TGTGCCAGCTCACCACGAACAGGGGGAGCCTACGTGCAGTACTTC.